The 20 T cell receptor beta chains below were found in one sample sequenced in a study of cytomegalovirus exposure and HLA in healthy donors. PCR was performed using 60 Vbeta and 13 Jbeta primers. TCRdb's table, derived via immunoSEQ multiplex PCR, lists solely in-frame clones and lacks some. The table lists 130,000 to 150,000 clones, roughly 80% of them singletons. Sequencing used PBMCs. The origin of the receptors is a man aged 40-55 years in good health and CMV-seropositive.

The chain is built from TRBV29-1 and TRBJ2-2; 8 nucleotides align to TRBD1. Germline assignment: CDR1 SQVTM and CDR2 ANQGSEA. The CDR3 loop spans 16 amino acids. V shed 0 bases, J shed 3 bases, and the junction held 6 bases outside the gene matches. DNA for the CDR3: TGCAGCGTTGAAGATCGGGCACAGGGGGACACCGGGGAGCTGTTTTTT. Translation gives CSVEDRAQGDTGELFF.

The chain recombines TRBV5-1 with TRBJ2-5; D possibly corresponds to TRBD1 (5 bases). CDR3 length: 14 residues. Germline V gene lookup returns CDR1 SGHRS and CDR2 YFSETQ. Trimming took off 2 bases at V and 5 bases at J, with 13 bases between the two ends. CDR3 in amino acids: CASSFQGLRETQYF. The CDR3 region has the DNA TGCGCCAGCAGCTTTCAGGGATTGCGGGAGACCCAGTACTTC.

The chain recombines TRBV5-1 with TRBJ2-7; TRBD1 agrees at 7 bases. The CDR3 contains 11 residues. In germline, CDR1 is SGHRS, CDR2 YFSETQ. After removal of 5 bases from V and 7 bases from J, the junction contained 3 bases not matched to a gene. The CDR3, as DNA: TGCGCCAGCAGATCCAGGGGGGAGCAGTACTTC. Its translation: CASRSRGEQYF.

Here the CDR3 reads CASSLPTTKETQYF. CDR3 nucleotides: TGTGCCAGCAGCCTACCGACTACCAAAGAGACCCAGTACTTC. V and J are TRBV7-9 and TRBJ2-5; the D gene is possibly TRBD2 (5 bases). There are 14 residues in the CDR3. V lost 5 bases and J lost 3, with 13 bases in between. Germline V gene data show CDR1 as SEHNR and CDR2 as FQNEAQ (reference sequence).

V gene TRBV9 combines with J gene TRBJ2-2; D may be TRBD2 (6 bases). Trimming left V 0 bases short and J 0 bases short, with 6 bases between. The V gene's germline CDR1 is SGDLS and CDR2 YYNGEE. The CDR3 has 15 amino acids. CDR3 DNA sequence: TGTGCCAGCAGCGTAGGCGGGACGAACACCGGGGAGCTGTTTTTT. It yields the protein CASSVGGTNTGELFF.

CDR3 protein: CASSENSGRNTYKQYF. CDR3 sequence (DNA): TGTGCCAGCAGTGAAAATTCGGGAAGGAATACATACAAGCAGTACTTC. The J gene is TRBJ2-7, the V gene TRBV6-1, with a possible D match to TRBD2 (5 bases). Trimming took off 2 bases at V and 8 bases at J, with 22 bases between the two ends. This CDR3 is built from 16 residues. The V gene's germline CDR1 is MNHNS and CDR2 SASEGT.

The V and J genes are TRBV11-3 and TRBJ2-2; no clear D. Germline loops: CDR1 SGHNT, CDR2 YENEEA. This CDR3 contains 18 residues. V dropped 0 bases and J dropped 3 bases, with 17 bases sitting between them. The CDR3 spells CASSLDHSGSTHTGELFF. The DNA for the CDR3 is TGTGCCAGCAGCTTAGACCATTCCGGGTCGACGCACACCGGGGAGCTGTTTTTT.

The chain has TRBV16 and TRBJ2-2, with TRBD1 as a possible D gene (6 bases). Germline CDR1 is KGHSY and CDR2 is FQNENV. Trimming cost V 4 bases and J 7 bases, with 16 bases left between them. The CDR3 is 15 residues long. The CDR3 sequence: CASSLKQGIGGELFF. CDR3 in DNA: TGTGCCAGCAGCCTCAAACAGGGAATTGGCGGGGAGCTGTTTTTT.

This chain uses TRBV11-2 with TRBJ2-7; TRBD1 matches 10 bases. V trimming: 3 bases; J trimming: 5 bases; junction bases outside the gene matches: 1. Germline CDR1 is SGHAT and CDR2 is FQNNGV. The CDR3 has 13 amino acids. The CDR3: CASSLGQGNEQYF. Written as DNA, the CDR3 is TGTGCCAGCAGCTTGGGACAGGGGAACGAGCAGTACTTC.

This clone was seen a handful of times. For the CDR3, the DNA is TGTGCCAGCAGCTTCAGCGGGAGGGCACCAGATACGCAGTATTTT. As protein: CASSFSGRAPDTQYF. The V and J genes are TRBV11-1 and TRBJ2-3, with 10 bases lining up with TRBD2. V lost 3 bases and J lost 4; bases outside the gene matches: 4. The CDR3 covers 15 residues. Germline V gene sequence: CDR1 SGHAT, CDR2 FQDESV (reference sequence).

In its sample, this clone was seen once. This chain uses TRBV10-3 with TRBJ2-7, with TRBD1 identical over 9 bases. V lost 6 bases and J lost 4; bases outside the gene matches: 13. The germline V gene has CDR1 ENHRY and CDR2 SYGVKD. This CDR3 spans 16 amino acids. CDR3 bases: TGTGCCATCAGGCTCACAGGGGGCGACTCCTTGTACGAGCAGTACTTC. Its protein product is CAIRLTGGDSLYEQYF.

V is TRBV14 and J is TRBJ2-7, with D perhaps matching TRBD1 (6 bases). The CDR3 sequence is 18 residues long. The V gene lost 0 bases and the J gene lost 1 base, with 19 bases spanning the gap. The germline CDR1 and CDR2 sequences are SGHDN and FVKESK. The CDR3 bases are TGTGCCAGCAGCCAAGATTTTGGCTTGGCAGGGGATTCCTACGAGCAGTACTTC. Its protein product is CASSQDFGLAGDSYEQYF.

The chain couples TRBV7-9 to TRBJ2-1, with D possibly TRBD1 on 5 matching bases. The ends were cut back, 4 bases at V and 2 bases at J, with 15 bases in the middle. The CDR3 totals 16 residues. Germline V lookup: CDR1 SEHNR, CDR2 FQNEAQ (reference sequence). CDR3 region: CASSSRGSSTYNEQFF. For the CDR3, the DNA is TGTGCCAGCAGCTCTAGGGGCTCCTCGACCTACAATGAGCAGTTCTTC.

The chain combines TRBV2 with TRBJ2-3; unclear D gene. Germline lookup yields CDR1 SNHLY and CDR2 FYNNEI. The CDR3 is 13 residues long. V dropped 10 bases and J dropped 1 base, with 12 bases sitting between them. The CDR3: CATCSQGTDTQYF. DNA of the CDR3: TGTGCCACCTGCTCCCAGGGCACAGATACGCAGTATTTT.

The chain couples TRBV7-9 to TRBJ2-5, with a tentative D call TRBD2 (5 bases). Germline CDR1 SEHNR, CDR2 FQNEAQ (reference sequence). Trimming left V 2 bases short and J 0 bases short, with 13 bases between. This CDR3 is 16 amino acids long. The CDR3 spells CASSLNGISYQETQYF. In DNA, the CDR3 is TGTGCCAGCAGCTTAAACGGGATCTCGTACCAAGAGACCCAGTACTTC.

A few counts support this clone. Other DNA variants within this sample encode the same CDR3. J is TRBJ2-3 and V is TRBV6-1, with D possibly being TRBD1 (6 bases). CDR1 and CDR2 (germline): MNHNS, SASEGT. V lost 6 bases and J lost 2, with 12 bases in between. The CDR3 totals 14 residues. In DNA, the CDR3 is TGTGCCAGCAGGAAACAGGGAGTCACAGATACGCAGTATTTT. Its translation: CASRKQGVTDTQYF.

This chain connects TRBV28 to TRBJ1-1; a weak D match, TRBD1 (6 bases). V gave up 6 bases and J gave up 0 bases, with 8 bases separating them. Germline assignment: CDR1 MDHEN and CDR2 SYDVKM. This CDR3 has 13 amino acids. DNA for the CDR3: TGTGCCAGCAGGCGGACAGTGAACACTGAAGCTTTCTTT. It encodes CASRRTVNTEAFF.

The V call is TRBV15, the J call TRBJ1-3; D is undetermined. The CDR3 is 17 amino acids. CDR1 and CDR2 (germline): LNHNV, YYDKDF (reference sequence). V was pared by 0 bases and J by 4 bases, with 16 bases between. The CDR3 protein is CATSRDVQWPPGNTIYF. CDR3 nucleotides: TGTGCCACCAGCAGAGATGTACAGTGGCCCCCGGGAAACACCATATATTTT.

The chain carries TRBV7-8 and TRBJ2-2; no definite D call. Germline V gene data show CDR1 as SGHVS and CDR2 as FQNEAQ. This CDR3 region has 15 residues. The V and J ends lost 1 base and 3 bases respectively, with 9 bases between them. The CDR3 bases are TGTGCCAGCAGCTTAGATAACAGATACACCGGGGAGCTGTTTTTT. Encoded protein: CASSLDNRYTGELFF.

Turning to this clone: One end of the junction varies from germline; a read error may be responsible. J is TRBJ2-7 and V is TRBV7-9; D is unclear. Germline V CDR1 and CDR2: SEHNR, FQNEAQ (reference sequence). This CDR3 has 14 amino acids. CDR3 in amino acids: CSSSETEVAYEQYF. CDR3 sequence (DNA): TGTTCCAGCAGCGAAACAGAAGTTGCCTACGAGCAGTACTTC. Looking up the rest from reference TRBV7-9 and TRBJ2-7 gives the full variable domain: DTGVSQNPRHKITKRGQNVTFRCDPISEHNRLYWYRQTLGQGPEFLTYFQNEAQLEKSRLLSDRFSAERPKGSFSTLEIQRTEQGDSAMYLCSSSETEVAYEQYFGPGTRLTVT.